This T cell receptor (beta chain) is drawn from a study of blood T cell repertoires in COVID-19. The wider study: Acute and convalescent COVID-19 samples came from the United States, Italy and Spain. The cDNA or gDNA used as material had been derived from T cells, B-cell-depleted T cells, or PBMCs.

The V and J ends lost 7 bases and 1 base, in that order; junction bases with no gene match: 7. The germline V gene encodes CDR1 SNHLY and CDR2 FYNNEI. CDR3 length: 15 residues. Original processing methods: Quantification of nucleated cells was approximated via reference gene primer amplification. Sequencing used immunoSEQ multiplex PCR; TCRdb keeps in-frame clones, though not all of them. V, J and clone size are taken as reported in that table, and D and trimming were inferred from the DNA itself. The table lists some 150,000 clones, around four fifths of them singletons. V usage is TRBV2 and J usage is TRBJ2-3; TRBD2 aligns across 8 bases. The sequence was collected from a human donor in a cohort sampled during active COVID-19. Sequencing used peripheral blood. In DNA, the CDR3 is TGTGCCAGCAAGGTATCGGGGGGGGGCACAGATACGCAGTATTTT. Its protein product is CASKVSGGGTDTQYF.